This paragraph reports one TCR beta chain. This sample is drawn from a study of blood T cell repertoires in COVID-19. As processed by the authors: Amplification with reference gene primers provided the estimates of nucleated cell counts. Measured with immunoSEQ multiplex PCR; TCRdb has only the in-frame clones, and not every one. D and trimming come from the DNA, and the V and J calls and clone size come from that table. The profile shows more than 400,000 clones, around 90% of them singletons. Germline V CDR1 and CDR2: SQVTM, ANQGSEA. V was trimmed by 1 base and J by 5 bases, leaving 11 bases between them. CDR3 length equals 13 residues.

Sequences were obtained from PBMCs or T cells enriched from blood (not recorded which). This TCR was recovered from a man aged 18 to 29 who had recovered from COVID-19. V usage is TRBV29-1 and J usage is TRBJ2-5; possible D gene TRBD2, 6 bases. CDR3 coding DNA: TGCAGCGTTGAAGGGAGACGGGGGGAGACCCAGTACTTC. Translated: CSVEGRRGETQYF.